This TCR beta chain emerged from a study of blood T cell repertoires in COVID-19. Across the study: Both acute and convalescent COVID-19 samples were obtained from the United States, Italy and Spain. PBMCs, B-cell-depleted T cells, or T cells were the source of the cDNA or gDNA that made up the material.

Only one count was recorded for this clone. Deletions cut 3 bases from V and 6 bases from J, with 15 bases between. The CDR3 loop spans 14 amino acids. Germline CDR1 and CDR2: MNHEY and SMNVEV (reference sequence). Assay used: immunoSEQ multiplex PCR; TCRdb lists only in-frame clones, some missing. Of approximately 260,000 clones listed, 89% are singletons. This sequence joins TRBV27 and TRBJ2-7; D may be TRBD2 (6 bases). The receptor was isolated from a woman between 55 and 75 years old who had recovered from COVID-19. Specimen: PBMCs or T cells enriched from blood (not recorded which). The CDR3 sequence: CASSFSSGRGEQYF. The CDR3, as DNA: TGTGCCAGCAGTTTCAGTAGCGGCCGGGGCGAGCAGTACTTC.